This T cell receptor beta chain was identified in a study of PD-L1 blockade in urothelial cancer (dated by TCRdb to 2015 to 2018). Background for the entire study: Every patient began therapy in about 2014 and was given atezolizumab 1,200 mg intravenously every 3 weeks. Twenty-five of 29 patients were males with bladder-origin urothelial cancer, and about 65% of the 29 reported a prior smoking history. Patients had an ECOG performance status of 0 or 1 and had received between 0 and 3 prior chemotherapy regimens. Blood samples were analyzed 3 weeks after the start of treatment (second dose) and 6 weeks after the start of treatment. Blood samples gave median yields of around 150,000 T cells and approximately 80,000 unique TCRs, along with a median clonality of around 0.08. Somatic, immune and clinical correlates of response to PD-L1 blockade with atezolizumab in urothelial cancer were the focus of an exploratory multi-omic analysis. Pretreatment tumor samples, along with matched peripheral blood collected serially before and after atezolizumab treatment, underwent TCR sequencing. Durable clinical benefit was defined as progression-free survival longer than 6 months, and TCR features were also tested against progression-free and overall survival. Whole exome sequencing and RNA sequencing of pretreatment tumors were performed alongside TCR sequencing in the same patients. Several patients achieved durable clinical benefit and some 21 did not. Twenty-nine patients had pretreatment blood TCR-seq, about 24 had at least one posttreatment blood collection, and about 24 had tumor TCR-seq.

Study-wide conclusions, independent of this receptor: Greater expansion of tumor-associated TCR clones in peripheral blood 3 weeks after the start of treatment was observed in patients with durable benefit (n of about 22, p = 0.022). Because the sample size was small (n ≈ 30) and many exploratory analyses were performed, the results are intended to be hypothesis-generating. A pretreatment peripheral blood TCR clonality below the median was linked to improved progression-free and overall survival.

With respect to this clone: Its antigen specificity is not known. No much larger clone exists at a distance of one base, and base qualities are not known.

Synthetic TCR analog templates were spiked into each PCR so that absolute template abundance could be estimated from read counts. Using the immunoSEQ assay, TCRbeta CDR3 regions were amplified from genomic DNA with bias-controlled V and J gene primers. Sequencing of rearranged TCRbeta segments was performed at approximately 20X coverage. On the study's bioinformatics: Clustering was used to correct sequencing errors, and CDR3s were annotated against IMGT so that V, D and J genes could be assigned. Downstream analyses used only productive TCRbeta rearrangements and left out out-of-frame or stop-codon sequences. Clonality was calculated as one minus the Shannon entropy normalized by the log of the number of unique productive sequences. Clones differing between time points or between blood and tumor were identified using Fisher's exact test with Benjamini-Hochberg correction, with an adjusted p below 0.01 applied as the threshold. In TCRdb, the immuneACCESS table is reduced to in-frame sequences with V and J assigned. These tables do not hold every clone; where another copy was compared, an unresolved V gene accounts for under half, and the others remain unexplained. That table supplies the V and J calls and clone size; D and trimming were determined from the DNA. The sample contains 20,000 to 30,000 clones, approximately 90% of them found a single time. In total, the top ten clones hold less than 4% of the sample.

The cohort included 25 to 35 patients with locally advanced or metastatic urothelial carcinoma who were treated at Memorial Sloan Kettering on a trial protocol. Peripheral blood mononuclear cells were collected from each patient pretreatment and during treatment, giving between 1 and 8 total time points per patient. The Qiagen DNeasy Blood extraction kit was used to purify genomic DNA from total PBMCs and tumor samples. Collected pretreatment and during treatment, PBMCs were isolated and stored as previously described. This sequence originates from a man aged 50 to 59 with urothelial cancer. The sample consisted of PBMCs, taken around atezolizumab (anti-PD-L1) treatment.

The nucleotide sequence is given as TGTGCCAGCAGCTCCACCCCCCGACCTCGGGGTGAGCAGTTCTTC. This yields the protein CASSSTPRPRGEQFF. The chain was built from TRBV11-2 and TRBJ2-1; tentative D gene TRBD2, with 5 bases matching. Trimming at the junction amounts to 4 bases on V and 9 bases on J, and the germline ends lie 19 bases apart. The CDR3 numbers 15 residues from cysteine through phenylalanine. The CDR3 DNA has 45 bases and is translated from base 1. The germline V gene supplies CDR1 SGHAT and CDR2 FQNNGV.